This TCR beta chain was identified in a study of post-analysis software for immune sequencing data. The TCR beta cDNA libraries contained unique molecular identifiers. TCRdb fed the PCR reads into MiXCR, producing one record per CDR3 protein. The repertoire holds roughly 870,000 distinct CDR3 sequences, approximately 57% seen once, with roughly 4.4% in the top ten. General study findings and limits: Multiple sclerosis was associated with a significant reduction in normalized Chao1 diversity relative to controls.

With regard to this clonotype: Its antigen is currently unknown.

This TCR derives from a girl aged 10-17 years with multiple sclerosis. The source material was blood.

CDR3 in amino acids: CASTLGPSATNEKLFF. CDR3 DNA sequence: TGTGCCAGCACCCTAGGGCCGAGTGCAACTAATGAAAAACTGTTTTTT. This rearrangement joins TRBV5-6 to TRBJ1-4; D unclear. Germline CDR1 reads SGHDT; CDR2 reads YYEEEE. Trimming took 6 bases from V and 0 from J, leaving 15 bases between them. This CDR3 is 16 amino acids long.